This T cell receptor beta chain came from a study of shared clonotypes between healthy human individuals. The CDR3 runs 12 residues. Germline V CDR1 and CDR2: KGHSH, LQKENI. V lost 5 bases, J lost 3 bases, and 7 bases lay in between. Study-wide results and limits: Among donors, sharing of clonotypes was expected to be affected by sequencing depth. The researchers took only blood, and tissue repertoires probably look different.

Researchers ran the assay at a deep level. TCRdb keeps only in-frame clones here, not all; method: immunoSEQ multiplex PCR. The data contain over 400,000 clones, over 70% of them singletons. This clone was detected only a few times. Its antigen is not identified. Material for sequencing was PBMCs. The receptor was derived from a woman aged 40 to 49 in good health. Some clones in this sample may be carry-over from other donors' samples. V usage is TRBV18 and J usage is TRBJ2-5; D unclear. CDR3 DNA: TGTGCCAGCTCAGGTTTGGAAGAGACCCAGTACTTC. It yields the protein CASSGLEETQYF. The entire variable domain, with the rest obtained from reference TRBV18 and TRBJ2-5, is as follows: NAGVMQNPRHLVRRRGQEARLRCSPMKGHSHVYWYRQLPEEGLKFMVYLQKENIIDESGMPKERFSAEFPKEGPSILRIQQVVRGDSAAYFCASSGLEETQYFGPGTRLLVL.